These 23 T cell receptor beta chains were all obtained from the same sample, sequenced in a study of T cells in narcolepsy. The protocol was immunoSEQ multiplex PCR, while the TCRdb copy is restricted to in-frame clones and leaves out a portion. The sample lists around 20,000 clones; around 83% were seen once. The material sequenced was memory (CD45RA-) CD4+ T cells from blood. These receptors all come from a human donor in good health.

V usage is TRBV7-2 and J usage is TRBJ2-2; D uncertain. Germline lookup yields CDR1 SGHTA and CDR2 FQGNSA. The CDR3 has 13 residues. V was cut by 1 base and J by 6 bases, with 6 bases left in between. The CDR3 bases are TGTGCCAGCAGCTTAGGGGCGTCCGGGGAGCTGTTTTTT. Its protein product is CASSLGASGELFF.

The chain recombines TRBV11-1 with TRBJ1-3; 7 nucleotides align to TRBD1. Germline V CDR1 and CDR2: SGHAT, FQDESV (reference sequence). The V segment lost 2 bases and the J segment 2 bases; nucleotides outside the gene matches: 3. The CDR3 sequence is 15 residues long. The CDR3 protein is CASSLTGETGNTIYF. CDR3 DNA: TGTGCCAGCAGCTTAACAGGGGAGACTGGAAACACCATATATTTT.

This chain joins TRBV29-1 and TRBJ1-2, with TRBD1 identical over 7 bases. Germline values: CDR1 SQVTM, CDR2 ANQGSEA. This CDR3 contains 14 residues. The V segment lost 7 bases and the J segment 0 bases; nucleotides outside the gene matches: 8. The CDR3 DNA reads TGCAGCGCAAAACAGGGGCCAGCTAACTATGGCTACACCTTC. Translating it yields CSAKQGPANYGYTF.

The CDR3 reads CASTSTWQDGYTF. Written as DNA, the CDR3 is TGTGCCAGTACCTCTACATGGCAGGACGGCTACACCTTC. The chain joins TRBV19 to TRBJ1-2; no definite D call. The CDR3 consists of 13 residues. CDR1 LNHDA and CDR2 SQIVND come from the germline V gene (reference sequence). V was pared by 7 bases and J by 8 bases, with 17 bases between.

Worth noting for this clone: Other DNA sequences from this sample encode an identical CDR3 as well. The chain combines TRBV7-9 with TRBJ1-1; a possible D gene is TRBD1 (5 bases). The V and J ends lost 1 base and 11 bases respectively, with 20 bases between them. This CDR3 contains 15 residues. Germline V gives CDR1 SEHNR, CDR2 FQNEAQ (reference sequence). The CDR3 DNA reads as TGTGCCAGCAGCTTAGATCCGGGGCCGATTTTAGGGGCTTTCTTT. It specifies CASSLDPGPILGAFF.

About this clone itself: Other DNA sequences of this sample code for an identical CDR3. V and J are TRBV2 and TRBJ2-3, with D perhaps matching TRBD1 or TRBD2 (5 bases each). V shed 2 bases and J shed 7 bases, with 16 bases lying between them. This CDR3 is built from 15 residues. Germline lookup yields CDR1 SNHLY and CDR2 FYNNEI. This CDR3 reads CASSERDGTQYTQYF. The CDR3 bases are TGTGCCAGCAGTGAAAGGGACGGAACACAATATACGCAGTATTTT.

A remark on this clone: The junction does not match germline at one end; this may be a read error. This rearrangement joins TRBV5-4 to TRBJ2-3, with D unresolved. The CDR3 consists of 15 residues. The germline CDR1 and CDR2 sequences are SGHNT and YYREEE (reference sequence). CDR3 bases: TGTGCCAGCAGTTTGGATCCCACTAGCACAGATACGCAGTATTTT. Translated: CASSLDPTSTDTQYF.

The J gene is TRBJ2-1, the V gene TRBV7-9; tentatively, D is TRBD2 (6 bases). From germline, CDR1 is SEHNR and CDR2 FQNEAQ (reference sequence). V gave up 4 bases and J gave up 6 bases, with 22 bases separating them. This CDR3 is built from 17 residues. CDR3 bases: TGTGCCAGCAGCTACTTTAGGGGAGGTTGGCTCTTCAATGAGCAGTTCTTC. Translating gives CASSYFRGGWLFNEQFF.

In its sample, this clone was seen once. The chain's CDR3 is CAWSVQFGGNTDTQYF. In nucleotides, the CDR3 is TGTGCCTGGAGTGTGCAGTTCGGGGGGAACACAGATACGCAGTATTTT. V usage is TRBV30 and J usage is TRBJ2-3, with 7 bases identical to TRBD2. The CDR3 loop spans 16 amino acids. With 0 bases clipped from V and 2 bases from J, the junction kept 8 bases outside the gene matches. Germline CDR1 GTSNPN, CDR2 SVGIG (reference sequence).

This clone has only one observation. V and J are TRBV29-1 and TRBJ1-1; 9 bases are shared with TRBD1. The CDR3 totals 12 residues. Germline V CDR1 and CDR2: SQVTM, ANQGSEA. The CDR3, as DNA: TGCAGGAAAGACAGGGGGAGAGCTGAAGCTTTCTTT. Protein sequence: CRKDRGRAEAFF.

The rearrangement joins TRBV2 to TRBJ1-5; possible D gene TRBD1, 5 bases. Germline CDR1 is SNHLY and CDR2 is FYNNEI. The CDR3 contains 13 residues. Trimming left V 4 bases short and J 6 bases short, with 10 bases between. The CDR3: CASSVEGTQPQHF. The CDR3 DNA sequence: TGTGCCAGCAGTGTAGAGGGGACTCAGCCCCAGCATTTT.

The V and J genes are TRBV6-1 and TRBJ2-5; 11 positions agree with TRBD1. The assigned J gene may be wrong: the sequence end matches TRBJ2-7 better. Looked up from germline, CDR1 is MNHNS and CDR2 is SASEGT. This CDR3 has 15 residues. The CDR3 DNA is TGTGCCAGCAGTGACCCGGGACAGGGGGTCTACGAGCAGTACTTC. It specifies CASSDPGQGVYEQYF.

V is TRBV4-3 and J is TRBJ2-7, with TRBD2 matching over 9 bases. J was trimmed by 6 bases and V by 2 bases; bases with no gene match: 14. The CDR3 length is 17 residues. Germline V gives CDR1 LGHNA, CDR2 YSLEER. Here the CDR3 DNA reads TGCGCCAGCAGCCAAAACCCGCGGGGGGGCCTGTTGGTCGAGCAGTACTTC. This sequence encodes CASSQNPRGGLLVEQYF.

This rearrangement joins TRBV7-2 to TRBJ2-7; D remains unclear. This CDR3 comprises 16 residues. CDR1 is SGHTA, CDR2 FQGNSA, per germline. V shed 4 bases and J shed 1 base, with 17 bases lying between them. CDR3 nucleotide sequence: TGTGCCAGCAGCTCAAGGCGCGGTTCCTCATCCTACGAGCAGTACTTC. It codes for CASSSRRGSSSYEQYF.

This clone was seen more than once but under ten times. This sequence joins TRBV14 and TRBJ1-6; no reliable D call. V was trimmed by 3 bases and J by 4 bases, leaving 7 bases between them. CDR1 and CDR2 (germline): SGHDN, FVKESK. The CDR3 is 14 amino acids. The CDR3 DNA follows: TGTGCCAGCAGCCAGGGGAAGTATAATTCACCCCTCCACTTT. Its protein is CASSQGKYNSPLHF.

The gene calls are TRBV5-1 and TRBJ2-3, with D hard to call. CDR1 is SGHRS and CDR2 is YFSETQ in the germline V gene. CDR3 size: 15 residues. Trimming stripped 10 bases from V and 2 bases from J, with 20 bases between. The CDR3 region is CASGLSRVPTDTQYF. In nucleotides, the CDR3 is TGCGCCTCTGGGCTCTCCCGGGTCCCCACAGATACGCAGTATTTT. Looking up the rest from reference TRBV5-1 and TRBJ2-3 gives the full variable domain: KAGVTQTPRYLIKTRGQQVTLSCSPISGHRSVSWYQQTPGQGLQFLFEYFSETQRNKGNFPGRFSGRQFSNSRSEMNVSTLELGDSALYLCASGLSRVPTDTQYFGPGTRLTVL.

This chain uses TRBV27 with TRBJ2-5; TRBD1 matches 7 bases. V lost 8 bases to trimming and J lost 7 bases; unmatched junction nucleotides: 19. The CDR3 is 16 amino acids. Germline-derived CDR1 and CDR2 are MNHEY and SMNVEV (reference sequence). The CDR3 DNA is TGTGCCAGCGGGTTAGTGCTCACAGACAGGGCCACGACCCAGTACTTC. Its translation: CASGLVLTDRATTQYF.

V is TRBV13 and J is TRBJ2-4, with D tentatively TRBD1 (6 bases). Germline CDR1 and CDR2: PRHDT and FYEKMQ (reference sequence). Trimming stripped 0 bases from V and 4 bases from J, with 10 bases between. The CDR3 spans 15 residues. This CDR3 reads CASSLGTGLKNIQYF. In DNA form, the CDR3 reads TGTGCCAGCAGCTTAGGGACAGGTCTTAAAAACATTCAGTACTTC. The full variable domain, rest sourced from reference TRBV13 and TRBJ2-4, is AAGVIQSPRHLIKEKRETATLKCYPIPRHDTVYWYQQGPGQDPQFLISFYEKMQSDKGSIPDRFSAQQFSDYHSELNMSSLELGDSALYFCASSLGTGLKNIQYFGAGTRLSVL.

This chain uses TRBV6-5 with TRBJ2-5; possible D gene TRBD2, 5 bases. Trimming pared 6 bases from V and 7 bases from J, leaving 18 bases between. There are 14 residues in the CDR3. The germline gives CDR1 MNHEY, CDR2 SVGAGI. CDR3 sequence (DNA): TGTGCCAGCAGCCTCCAATCCCGGGATTCGACCCAGTACTTC. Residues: CASSLQSRDSTQYF.

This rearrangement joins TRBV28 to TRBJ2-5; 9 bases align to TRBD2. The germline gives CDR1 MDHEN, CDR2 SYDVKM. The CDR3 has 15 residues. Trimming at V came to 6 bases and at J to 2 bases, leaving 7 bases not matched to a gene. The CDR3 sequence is CASSSPLAGQETQYF. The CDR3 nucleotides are TGTGCCAGCAGCTCCCCTCTAGCGGGGCAAGAGACCCAGTACTTC. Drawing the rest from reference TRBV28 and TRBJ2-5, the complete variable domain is DVKVTQSSRYLVKRTGEKVFLECVQDMDHENMFWYRQDPGLGLRLIYFSYDVKMKEKGDIPEGYSVSREKKERFSLILESASTNQTSMYLCASSSPLAGQETQYFGPGTRLLVL.

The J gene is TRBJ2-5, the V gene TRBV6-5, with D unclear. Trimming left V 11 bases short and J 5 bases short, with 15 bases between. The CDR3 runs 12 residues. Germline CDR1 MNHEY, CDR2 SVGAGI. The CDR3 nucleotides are TGTGCCGCCCAACTCGGTTGGGAGACCCAGTACTTC. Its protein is CAAQLGWETQYF.

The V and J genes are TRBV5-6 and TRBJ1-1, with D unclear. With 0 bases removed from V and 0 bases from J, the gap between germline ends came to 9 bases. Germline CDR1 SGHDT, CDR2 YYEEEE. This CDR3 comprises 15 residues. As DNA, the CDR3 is TGTGCCAGCAGCTTGGAGAGACTGATGAACACTGAAGCTTTCTTT. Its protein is CASSLERLMNTEAFF.

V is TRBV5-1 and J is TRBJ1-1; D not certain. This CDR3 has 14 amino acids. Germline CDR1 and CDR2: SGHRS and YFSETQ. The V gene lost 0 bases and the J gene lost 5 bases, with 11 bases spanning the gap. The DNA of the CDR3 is TGCGCCAGCAGCTTGGTGGCAGGTGATACTGAAGCTTTCTTT. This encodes CASSLVAGDTEAFF.